Listed below are T cell receptor beta chains from one sample, sequenced in a study of blood T cell repertoires in COVID-19. Sequencing was performed with immunoSEQ multiplex PCR; in TCRdb, only in-frame clones are kept and a portion is missing. The table has 95,000 to 100,000 clones, around 85% seen once. The specimen was peripheral blood. These receptors were obtained from a woman aged 70-85 years with active or convalescent COVID-19. Both conserved end residues are part of each CDR3. A D gene is named only where the DNA matches it firmly. The listing skips clone size in some rows; elsewhere it reads once, few, many or a size class.

V	D	size	J	length	DNA	CDR3
TRBV2	TRBD1	.	TRBJ2-1	15	TGTGCCAGCAGTGAAAGACAGGGGGCGCAAAATGAGCAGTTCTTC	CASSERQGAQNEQFF
TRBV7-2	TRBD2	.	TRBJ2-5	15	TGTGCCAGCAGCCAAGGACTAGCGAGAGAAGAGACCCAGTACTTC	CASSQGLAREETQYF
TRBV3-1/TRBV3-2	TRBD2	.	TRBJ2-7	15	TGTGCCAGCAGCCAAGATTCGGCAGGGAGGGAAGAGCAGTACTTC	CASSQDSAGREEQYF
TRBV28	TRBD1	.	TRBJ2-7	15	TGTGCCAGCAGTTTGCGAGGGACAGGGGGCCAAGAGCAGTACTTC	CASSLRGTGGQEQYF
TRBV6-2/TRBV6-3	.	few	TRBJ1-1	15	TGTGCCAGCAGCCCAAGTGGGCTGGGGGCCACTGAAGCTTTCTTT	CASSPSGLGATEAFF
TRBV19	TRBD1	few	TRBJ1-1	17	TGTGCCAGTAGTATAGTCGGGCAGGGGGCTCTGTACACTGAAGCTTTCTTT	CASSIVGQGALYTEAFF
TRBV5-1	.	few	TRBJ2-6	16	TGCGCCAGCAGCTTGGTATACAGCTCTGGGGCCAACGTCCTGACTTTC	CASSLVYSSGANVLTF
TRBV5-1	.	.	TRBJ2-7	14	TGCGCCAGCAGCTTGGAGCCGGTCTCCTACGAGCAGTACTTC	CASSLEPVSYEQYF
TRBV24-1	TRBD1	.	TRBJ2-5	17	TGTGCCACCAGTGACAATCAACTAGGGACAGGAGGGGAGACCCAGTACTTC	CATSDNQLGTGGETQYF
TRBV4-2	.	.	TRBJ1-6	16	TGTGCCAGCAGAGACCCGGACCGCAGGGATAATTCACCCCTCCACTTT	CASRDPDRRDNSPLHF
TRBV9	TRBD1	once	TRBJ2-1	15	TGTGCCAGCAGCGCCGGACAGGGTGGCTACAATGAGCAGTTCTTC	CASSAGQGGYNEQFF
TRBV3-1/TRBV3-2	.	once	TRBJ1-4	15	TGTGCCAGCAGCCAAGCCGGGTTGACTAATGAAAAACTGTTTTTT	CASSQAGLTNEKLFF
TRBV11-2	.	.	TRBJ1-6	15	TGTGCCAGCAGCCGCGGACAGTCGGGGAATTCACCCCTCCACTTT	CASSRGQSGNSPLHF
TRBV7-2	TRBD1	few	TRBJ1-4	15	TGTGCCAGCAGCTTACAGGGGGCGCCTAATGAAAAACTGTTTTTT	CASSLQGAPNEKLFF
TRBV3-1/TRBV3-2	TRBD1	.	TRBJ1-2	16	TGTGCCAGCAGCCGGGACAGGGGGCCCCCTCCCTATGGCTACACCTTC	CASSRDRGPPPYGYTF
TRBV18	TRBD1	.	TRBJ1-6	14	TGTGCCAGCTCCCCGGGACAGTTAGATTCACCCCTCCACTTT	CASSPGQLDSPLHF
TRBV5-1	TRBD1	.	TRBJ1-1	15	TGCGCCAGCAGCTCGGGACAGGGGATGAACACTGAAGCTTTCTTT	CASSSGQGMNTEAFF
TRBV27	TRBD2	.	TRBJ2-1	15	TGTGCCAGCAGTTTGGTAGCGGGGGGGCCGGGCGAGCAGTTCTTC	CASSLVAGGPGEQFF
TRBV7-2	.	.	TRBJ2-1	13	TGTGCCAGCAGCCACCTAGCGTCCAATGAGCAGTTCTTC	CASSHLASNEQFF
TRBV2	TRBD1	.	TRBJ2-5	14	TGTGCCAGCAGTGAAGCGGGACAGGCAATGACCCAGTACTTC	CASSEAGQAMTQYF
TRBV24-1	TRBD1	.	TRBJ2-3	13	TGTGCCACCGTGGGACAGGGCACAGATACGCAGTATTTT	CATVGQGTDTQYF
TRBV11-2	.	.	TRBJ1-1	15	TGTGCCAGCAGCCGCGTAACGGCGGCGCTCACTGAAGCTTTCTTT	CASSRVTAALTEAFF
TRBV7-2	.	.	TRBJ1-2	14	TGTGCCAGCAGCTTAGTAGCGCTTCAGTCGGGCTACACCTTC	CASSLVALQSGYTF
TRBV6-2/TRBV6-3	.	.	TRBJ1-2	13	TGTGCCAGCAGCATTCAGGGAAACTATGGCTACACCTTC	CASSIQGNYGYTF
TRBV9	TRBD2	.	TRBJ2-1	14	TGTGCCAGCAGCCGGACTAGCGAGATCAATGAGCAGTTCTTC	CASSRTSEINEQFF
TRBV5-6	TRBD1	.	TRBJ1-3	17	TGTGCCAGCAGCTTGGGAACAGGGGATGTTCCTGGAAACACCATATATTTT	CASSLGTGDVPGNTIYF
TRBV30	TRBD1	.	TRBJ1-1	13	TGTGCCTGGAGTGGGACAGGGGGGGCTGAAGCTTTCTTT	CAWSGTGGAEAFF
TRBV6-1	.	.	TRBJ1-5	13	TGTGCCAGCAGTGACCTTTCAGTTCAGCCCCAGCATTTT	CASSDLSVQPQHF
TRBV6-5	.	.	TRBJ1-5	14	TGTGCCAGCAGTTCGGGAAGGAACAATCAGCCCCAGCATTTT	CASSSGRNNQPQHF
TRBV2	.	few	TRBJ1-5	11	TGTGCCAGCAGTGTAGATCAGCCCCAGCATTTT	CASSVDQPQHF
TRBV7-8	.	.	TRBJ1-6	12	TGTGCCAGCAGCTCCCCAGGAACACCCCTCCACTTT	CASSSPGTPLHF
TRBV5-1	.	few	TRBJ2-3	14	TGCGCCAGCAGCTTAGCACAGGACACAGATACGCAGTATTTT	CASSLAQDTDTQYF
TRBV6-5	TRBD2	few	TRBJ2-7	15	TGTGCCAGCAGTTATAGGAGCGGGAGAGGGTACGAGCAGTACTTC	CASSYRSGRGYEQYF
TRBV18	.	.	TRBJ2-1	13	TGTGCCAGCTCTGTATCAGCCTACAATGAGCAGTTCTTC	CASSVSAYNEQFF
TRBV2	.	once	TRBJ2-5	12	TGTGCCAGCAGTGTTGTACAAGAGACCCAGTACTTC	CASSVVQETQYF
TRBV5-4	.	.	TRBJ2-7	15	TGTGCCAGCAGCTCCGTGGGGGGGGCTTTTTACGAGCAGTACTTC	CASSSVGGAFYEQYF
TRBV27	.	.	TRBJ2-3	14	TGTGCCAGCAGCTCCCCTCAGGTCGGAGATACGCAGTATTTT	CASSSPQVGDTQYF
TRBV5-1	.	few	TRBJ1-6	13	TGCGCCAGCAGTTTACTGAATAATTCACCCCTCCACTTT	CASSLLNNSPLHF
TRBV21-1	.	few	TRBJ1-2	9	TGTGCCAGCAAAACACCAGTGAACTTC	CASKTPVNF
TRBV24-1	.	.	TRBJ1-5	17	TGTGCCACCAGTGATTCGGGAACAGGGAAGTATAATCAGCCCCAGCATTTT	CATSDSGTGKYNQPQHF
TRBV6-6	TRBD1	once	TRBJ1-1	15	TGTGCCAGCTATGATACAGGGGGCGCCGACACTGAAGCTTTCTTT	CASYDTGGADTEAFF
TRBV6-2/TRBV6-3	TRBD1	.	TRBJ1-4	14	TGTGCCAGCAGTTACGGGGACAGGGCGGAAAAACTGTTTTTT	CASSYGDRAEKLFF
TRBV10-1	TRBD1	.	TRBJ2-2	13	TGCGCCAAGGGACAGGGAAGGACCGGGGAGCTGTTTTTT	CAKGQGRTGELFF
TRBV7-2	.	once	TRBJ2-1	14	TGTGCCAGCAGCACACAGGGATCCTACAATGAGCAGTTCTTC	CASSTQGSYNEQFF
TRBV4-1	.	.	TRBJ2-7	14	TGCGCCAGCAGCCAAGATGGGCTCTTCTACGAGCAGTACTTC	CASSQDGLFYEQYF
TRBV19	.	.	TRBJ1-5	14	TGTGCCAGTAGTAGGGCAGGAAGCAATCAGCCCCAGCATTTT	CASSRAGSNQPQHF
TRBV27	TRBD1	.	TRBJ2-7	14	TGTGCCAGCAGTTTTTACCGACAGGGCGGGGAGCAGTACTTC	CASSFYRQGGEQYF